The 6 T cell receptor beta chains below all came from one sample that was sequenced in a study of vaccination and CD4 T cells after COVID-19. Specified treatment: approximately nine-day PBMC culture with coronavirus spike peptide pools or control peptides (ViraFEST assay). Gathering of the CD4+ T cells, from the unexposed donor, took place before the COVID-19 pandemic (2011-2018). Cultured CD4+ T cell DNA underwent sequencing with the Oncomine TCR Beta short-read assay. Cultured CD4+ T cells yielded the extracted genomic DNA. MiXCR, run by TCRdb on the PCR reads, gives a single entry per CDR3 protein. The table records almost 9,500 distinct CDR3 sequences, around 33% of them present only once. No antigen has been assigned to these receptors. Sequenced input: CD4+ T cells from blood, cultured in vitro. The receptors here all came from a human donor in good health.

This clonotype has only a few counts. V is TRBV20-1 and J is TRBJ2-7; the D is unclear. This CDR3 is built from 14 residues. Germline V lookup: CDR1 DFQATT, CDR2 SNEGSKA (reference sequence). Trimming took 0 bases from V and 2 from J, leaving 11 bases between them. This chain's CDR3 is CSARDIGSTYEQYF. CDR3 sequence (DNA): TGCAGTGCTAGAGATATCGGGTCTACCTACGAGCAGTACTTC.

The chain has TRBV24-1 and TRBJ1-1; D uncertain. The ends were cut back, 3 bases at V and 4 bases at J, with 8 bases in the middle. Germline CDR1 reads KGHDR; CDR2 reads SFDVKD. The CDR3 has 13 residues. The CDR3 reads CATSDSGATEAFF. The CDR3 region has the DNA TGTGCCACCAGTGATAGTGGCGCCACTGAAGCTTTCTTT.

This clonotype was seen a handful of times. CDR3 in amino acids: CASSLDSSSYNSPLHF. As DNA, the CDR3 is TGTGCCAGCAGCTTGGACAGTAGCTCCTATAATTCACCCCTCCACTTT. The chain joins TRBV5-4 to TRBJ1-6; the D is unclear. The CDR3 spans 16 residues. CDR1 is SGHNT and CDR2 is YYREEE in the germline V gene (reference sequence). V lost 0 bases to trimming and J lost 0 bases, with 7 bases between them.

This clonotype is judged medium-sized. DNA of the CDR3: TGCAGTGCTAGATCGAACACCGGGGAGCTGTTTTTT. It specifies CSARSNTGELFF. The chain carries TRBV20-1 and TRBJ2-2; D is unresolved. Trimming took 2 bases from V and 0 from J, leaving 1 base between them. The V gene's germline CDR1 is DFQATT and CDR2 SNEGSKA (reference sequence). This CDR3 comprises 12 residues.

This chain links TRBV28 with TRBJ1-6; D unclear. The length of the CDR3 is 13 residues. The V gene lost 7 bases and the J gene lost 2 bases, with 6 bases spanning the gap. Germline values: CDR1 MDHEN, CDR2 SYDVKM. CDR3: CASKLTYNSPLHF. The CDR3, as DNA: TGTGCCAGCAAGCTTACCTATAATTCACCCCTCCACTTT.

This chain joins TRBV6-2 or TRBV6-3 and TRBJ1-1, with D tentatively TRBD1 (6 bases). The CDR3 is made up of 16 amino acids. The V and J ends lost 2 bases and 3 bases respectively, with 16 bases between them. Germline V gene lookup returns CDR1 MNHEY and CDR2 SVGEGT. In nucleotides, the CDR3 is TGTGCCAGCAGTTACAAAAGGAGGAAGGGGGACACTGAAGCTTTCTTT. This translates into CASSYKRRKGDTEAFF.